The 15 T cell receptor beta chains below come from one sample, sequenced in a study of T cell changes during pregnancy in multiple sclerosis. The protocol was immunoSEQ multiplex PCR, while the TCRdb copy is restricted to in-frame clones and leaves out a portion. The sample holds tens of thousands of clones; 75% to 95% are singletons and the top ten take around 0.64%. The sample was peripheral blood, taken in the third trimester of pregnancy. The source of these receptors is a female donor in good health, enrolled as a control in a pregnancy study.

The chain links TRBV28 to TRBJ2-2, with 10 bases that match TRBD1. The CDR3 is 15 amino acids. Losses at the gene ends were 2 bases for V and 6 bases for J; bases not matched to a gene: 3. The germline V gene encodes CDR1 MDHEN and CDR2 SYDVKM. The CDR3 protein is CASSLGQGGSGELFF. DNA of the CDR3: TGTGCCAGCAGTTTAGGACAGGGGGGATCCGGGGAGCTGTTTTTT.

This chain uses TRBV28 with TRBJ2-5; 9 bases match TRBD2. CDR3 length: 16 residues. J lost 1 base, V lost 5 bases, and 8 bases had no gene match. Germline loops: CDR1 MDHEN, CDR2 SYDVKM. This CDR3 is CASSPPGLAIQETQYF. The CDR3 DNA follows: TGTGCCAGCAGTCCCCCGGGACTAGCAATCCAAGAGACCCAGTACTTC. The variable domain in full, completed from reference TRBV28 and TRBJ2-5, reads DVKVTQSSRYLVKRTGEKVFLECVQDMDHENMFWYRQDPGLGLRLIYFSYDVKMKEKGDIPEGYSVSREKKERFSLILESASTNQTSMYLCASSPPGLAIQETQYFGPGTRLLVL.

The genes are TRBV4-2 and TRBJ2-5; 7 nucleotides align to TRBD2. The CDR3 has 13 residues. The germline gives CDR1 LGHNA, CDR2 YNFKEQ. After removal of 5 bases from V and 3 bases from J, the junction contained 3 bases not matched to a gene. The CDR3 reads CASSGTTKETQYF. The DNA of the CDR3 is TGTGCCAGCAGCGGGACTACCAAAGAGACCCAGTACTTC.

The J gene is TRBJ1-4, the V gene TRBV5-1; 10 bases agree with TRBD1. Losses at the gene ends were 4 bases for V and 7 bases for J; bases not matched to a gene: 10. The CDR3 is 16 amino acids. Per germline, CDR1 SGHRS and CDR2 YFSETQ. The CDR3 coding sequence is TGCGCCAGCAGCGAACGGGACAGGGGTAGTTTTGAAAAACTGTTTTTT. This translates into CASSERDRGSFEKLFF.

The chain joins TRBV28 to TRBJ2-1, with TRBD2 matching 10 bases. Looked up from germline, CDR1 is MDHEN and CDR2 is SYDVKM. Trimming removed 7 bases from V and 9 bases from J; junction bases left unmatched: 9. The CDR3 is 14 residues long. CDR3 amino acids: CASTSAGGRGEQFF. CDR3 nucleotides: TGTGCCAGCACCTCAGCGGGAGGGCGAGGTGAGCAGTTCTTC. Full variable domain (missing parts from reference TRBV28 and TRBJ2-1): DVKVTQSSRYLVKRTGEKVFLECVQDMDHENMFWYRQDPGLGLRLIYFSYDVKMKEKGDIPEGYSVSREKKERFSLILESASTNQTSMYLCASTSAGGRGEQFFGPGTRLTVL.

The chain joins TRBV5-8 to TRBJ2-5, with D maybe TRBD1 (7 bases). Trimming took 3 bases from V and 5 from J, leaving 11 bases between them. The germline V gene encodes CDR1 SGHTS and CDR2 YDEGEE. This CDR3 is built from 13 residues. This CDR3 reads CASSSRGEETQYF. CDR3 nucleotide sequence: TGTGCCAGCAGCTCCAGGGGGGAGGAGACCCAGTACTTC.

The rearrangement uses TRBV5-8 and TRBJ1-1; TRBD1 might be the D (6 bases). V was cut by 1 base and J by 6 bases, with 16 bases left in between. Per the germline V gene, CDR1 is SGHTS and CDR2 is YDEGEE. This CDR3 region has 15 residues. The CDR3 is CASSLYEQGVAEAFF. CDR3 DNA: TGTGCCAGCAGCTTGTATGAACAGGGTGTGGCTGAAGCTTTCTTT.

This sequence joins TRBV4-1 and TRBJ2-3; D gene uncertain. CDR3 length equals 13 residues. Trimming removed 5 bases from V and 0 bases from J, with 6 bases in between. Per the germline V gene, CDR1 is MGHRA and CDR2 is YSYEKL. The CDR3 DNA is TGCGCCAGCAGCTTCTCTAGCACAGATACGCAGTATTTT. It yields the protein CASSFSSTDTQYF.

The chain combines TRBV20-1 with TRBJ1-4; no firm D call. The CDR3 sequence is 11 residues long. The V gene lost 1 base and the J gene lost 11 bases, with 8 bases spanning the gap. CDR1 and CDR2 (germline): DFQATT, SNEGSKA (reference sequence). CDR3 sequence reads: CSARGANKLFF. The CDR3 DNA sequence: TGCAGTGCTAGAGGGGCGAATAAACTGTTTTTT.

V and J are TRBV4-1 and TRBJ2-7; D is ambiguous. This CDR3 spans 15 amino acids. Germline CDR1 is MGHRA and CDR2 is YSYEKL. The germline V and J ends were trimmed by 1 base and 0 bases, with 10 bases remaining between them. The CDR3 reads CASSQGSESSYEQYF. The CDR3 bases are TGCGCCAGCAGCCAAGGGTCGGAGAGCTCCTACGAGCAGTACTTC.

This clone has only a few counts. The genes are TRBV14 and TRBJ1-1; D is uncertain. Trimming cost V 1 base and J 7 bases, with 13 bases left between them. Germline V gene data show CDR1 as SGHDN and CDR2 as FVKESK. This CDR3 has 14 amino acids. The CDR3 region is CASSQGPGRHEAFF. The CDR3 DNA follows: TGTGCCAGCAGCCAAGGCCCTGGAAGACATGAAGCTTTCTTT.

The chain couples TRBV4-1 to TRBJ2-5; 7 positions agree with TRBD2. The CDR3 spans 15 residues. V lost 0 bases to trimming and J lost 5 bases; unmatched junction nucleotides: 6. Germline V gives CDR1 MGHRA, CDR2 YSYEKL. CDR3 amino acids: CASSQDSAGSETQYF. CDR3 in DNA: TGCGCCAGCAGCCAAGACTCAGCGGGAAGTGAGACCCAGTACTTC.

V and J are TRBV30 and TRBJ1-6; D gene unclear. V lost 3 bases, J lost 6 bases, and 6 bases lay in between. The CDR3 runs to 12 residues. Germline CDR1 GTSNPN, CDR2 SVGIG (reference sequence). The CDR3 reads CAWRQPNSPLHF. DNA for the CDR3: TGTGCCTGGAGACAGCCTAATTCACCCCTCCACTTT.

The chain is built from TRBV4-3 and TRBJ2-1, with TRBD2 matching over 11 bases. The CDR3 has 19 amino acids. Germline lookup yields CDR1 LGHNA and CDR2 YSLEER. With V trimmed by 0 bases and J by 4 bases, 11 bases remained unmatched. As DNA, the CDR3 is TGCGCCAGCAGCCAAGAAGGGGCTAGCGGGAGGAACCGATACAATGAGCAGTTCTTC. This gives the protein CASSQEGASGRNRYNEQFF.

The CDR3, as DNA: TGTGCCAGCAGCTTGGAACGGGTCAGTAATGAGCAGTTCTTC. Translating it yields CASSLERVSNEQFF. The J gene is TRBJ2-1, the V gene TRBV5-5; D is uncertain. V was cut by 0 bases and J by 7 bases, with 11 bases left in between. The germline V gene has CDR1 SGHKS and CDR2 YYEKEE (reference sequence). The CDR3 covers 14 residues.